The 15 T cell receptor beta chains presented below share a single source sample, sequenced in a study of breast tumors, draining lymph nodes, adjacent tissues. TCRdb reprocessed the multiplex PCR reads via MiXCR and lists one record per CDR3 protein. This table holds roughly 14,000 distinct CDR3 sequences, around 47% found once. The material sequenced was tumor-adjacent breast tissue. The receptors here all came from a female donor with breast cancer. Some clones in this sample may be carry-over from other donors' samples.

This chain uses TRBV7-9 with TRBJ2-7, with D tentatively TRBD1 or TRBD2 (5 bases each). The V end was cut by 1 base, the J end by 3 bases, with 7 bases between. CDR3 length: 13 residues. The germline V gene has CDR1 SEHNR and CDR2 FQNEAQ (reference sequence). The CDR3 sequence: CASSLGDGYEQYF. CDR3 nucleotide sequence: TGTGCCAGCAGCTTAGGGGACGGCTACGAGCAGTACTTC.

This clonotype was seen repeatedly, ten times or more. A read error may explain this, as a much larger clone is one base away. This chain uses TRBV6-6 with TRBJ2-7; 8 bases match TRBD2. Germline values: CDR1 MNHNY, CDR2 SVGAGI (reference sequence). The CDR3 runs to 14 residues. V shed 8 bases, J shed 0 bases, and the junction held 6 bases outside the gene matches. The CDR3, as DNA: TGTGCCAGCGGTCGGGGGGGGGGCTCCTACGAGCAGTACTTC. The encoded protein is CASGRGGGSYEQYF.

With respect to this clonotype: The junction and the germline gene differ at one end; a read error may be behind it. The chain has TRBV3-1 and TRBJ2-7; tentative D call: TRBD1 (7 bases). Per germline, CDR1 LGHDT and CDR2 YNNKEL (reference sequence). CDR3 length: 12 amino acids. The CDR3 protein is CASRGDPYEQYF. CDR3 nucleotide sequence: TGCGCCAGCAGGGGGGATCCTTACGAGCAGTACTTC.

Concerning this clonotype itself: Without the conserved terminal phenylalanine or tryptophan, this CDR3 likely stems from a read error. The chain has TRBV18 and TRBJ1-6, with 8 bases lining up with TRBD1. The CDR3 has 15 amino acids. Trimming at V came to 3 bases and at J to 10 bases, leaving 8 bases not matched to a gene. Germline values: CDR1 KGHSH, CDR2 LQKENI. DNA for the CDR3: TGTGCCAGCTCACCGCGGCAGGGGGCGCCCTCACCCCTCCACCTT. As protein: CASSPRQGAPSPLHL.

The chain carries TRBV2 and TRBJ2-3, with D hard to call. The germline CDR1 and CDR2 sequences are SNHLY and FYNNEI. Trimming pared 0 bases from V and 6 bases from J, leaving 22 bases between. There are 18 residues in the CDR3. The CDR3 nucleotides are TGTGCCAGCAGTGAAGCTGGGAACCCAGATCCCATTACGGATACGCAGTATTTT. Its translation: CASSEAGNPDPITDTQYF.

The sample holds many counts of this clonotype. A much larger clone differs from this one at a single base, so this may be a read error. The V gene is TRBV5-4, the J gene TRBJ2-1, with 7 bases lining up with TRBD2. Trimming removed 5 bases from V and 6 bases from J; junction bases left unmatched: 5. The CDR3 is made up of 13 amino acids. Germline CDR1 reads SGHNT; CDR2 reads YYREEE (reference sequence). CDR3 amino acids: CASRKGTTNEQFF. The DNA for the CDR3 is TGTGCCAGCAGGAAAGGGACTACCAATGAGCAGTTCTTC.

This clonotype was seen repeatedly, ten times or more. The chain combines TRBV7-2 with TRBJ2-7; a weak D match, TRBD2 (7 bases). Trimming took off 2 bases at V and 7 bases at J, with 15 bases between the two ends. The germline gives CDR1 SGHTA, CDR2 FQGNSA. The CDR3 sequence is 14 residues long. CDR3 bases: TGTGCCAGCAGCTTAAAACGGGGGGCCTTGGAGCAGTACTTC. This sequence encodes CASSLKRGALEQYF.

Turning to this clonotype: A much larger clonotype is one base distant, so this may be a read error. The chain combines TRBV28 with TRBJ2-6; D ambiguous. Germline V gene data show CDR1 as MDHEN and CDR2 as SYDVKM. V was pared by 6 bases and J by 0 bases, with 9 bases between. The CDR3 length is 15 residues. CDR3: CASSPPSSGANVLTF. Here the CDR3 DNA reads TGTGCCAGCAGCCCCCCGTCCTCTGGGGCCAACGTCCTGACTTTC.

This clonotype has a count of ten or more. CDR3 sequence reads: CASSDLRDRETQYF. The CDR3 bases are TGTGCCAGCAGTGATTTGAGGGACCGGGAGACCCAGTACTTC. The chain employs TRBV25-1 and TRBJ2-5, with D perhaps given as TRBD1 or TRBD2 (5 bases each). Germline V gene sequence: CDR1 MGHDK, CDR2 SYGVNS. The CDR3 extends over 14 amino acids. Trimming removed 3 bases at V and 5 bases at J, with 13 bases between.

This clonotype has a count of ten or more. Since a much larger clone is just one base distant, this may be a read error. J is TRBJ1-2 and V is TRBV20-1; TRBD1 is a possible D gene (5 bases). The CDR3 totals 12 residues. Germline assignment: CDR1 DFQATT and CDR2 SNEGSKA (reference sequence). The CDR3 sequence is CSASPGRGGEDF. CDR3 sequence (DNA): TGCAGTGCTAGCCCCGGGAGGGGAGGAGAGGACTTC.

As to this clonotype: One end of the junction fails to match germline, which may point to a read error. The rearrangement uses TRBV11-3 and TRBJ2-7; the D is unclear. CDR1 is SGHNT and CDR2 is YENEEA in the germline V gene. The CDR3 totals 13 residues. The CDR3 spells CASSFHSSSEQYF. The DNA for the CDR3 is TGTGCCAGCAGCTTCCACAGCTCCTCCGAGCAGTACTTC.

Judged by abundance, this clonotype is medium-sized. V usage is TRBV7-9 and J usage is TRBJ2-1; TRBD1 is a possible D gene (5 bases). The CDR3 is made up of 15 amino acids. Trimming left V 5 bases short and J 0 bases short, with 11 bases between. Germline CDR1 SEHNR, CDR2 FQNEAQ (reference sequence). CDR3 bases: TGTGCCAGCAGCCTAAGGGGTAGCTCCTACAATGAGCAGTTCTTC. It encodes CASSLRGSSYNEQFF.

The chain joins TRBV20-1 to TRBJ2-7; D is ambiguous. The germline V gene has CDR1 DFQATT and CDR2 SNEGSKA (reference sequence). The CDR3 covers 15 residues. V lost 1 base to trimming and J lost 1 base, with 14 bases between them. The CDR3 reads CSARGSGSRSYEQYF. CDR3 sequence (DNA): TGCAGTGCTAGAGGATCCGGGTCCCGATCCTACGAGCAGTACTTC.

The chain is built from TRBV7-3 and TRBJ2-1; 9 bases fit TRBD2. The CDR3 spans 21 residues. The junction had 23 bases not matched to a gene; V was cut back by 4 bases and J by 4 bases. Germline CDR1 is SGHTA and CDR2 is FQGTGA. The CDR3 DNA reads as TGTGCCAGCAGCTCCCGATCTAGCGGGAAGAACTTACAACGCTCTTACAATGAGCAGTTCTTC. It codes for CASSSRSSGKNLQRSYNEQFF.

In this sample, this clonotype turned up many times. This may be a read error: a much more frequent sequence differs by one nucleotide. The rearrangement joins TRBV9 to TRBJ2-5, with D perhaps matching TRBD2 (7 bases). CDR3 length equals 17 residues. Germline V gene data show CDR1 as SGDLS and CDR2 as YYNGEE. CDR3 sequence (DNA): TGTGCCAGCAGCGTAGGGGGTAGAGAGGGGGGGCAAGCGACCCAGTACTTC. This encodes CASSVGGREGGQATQYF.